Listed below are T cell receptor beta chains from one sample, sequenced in a study of early T cells in non-severe SARS-CoV-2 infection. From the 5' RACE reads, TCRdb called clonotypes with MiXCR, one entry per CDR3 protein. In the table there are about 59,000 distinct CDR3 sequences, roughly an eighth of which are singletons. The source was whole blood, collected at baseline. The receptors come from an adult who was a healthcare worker with PCR-confirmed SARS-CoV-2 infection or an uninfected control (not recorded which). Both conserved end residues are part of each CDR3.

V gene,CDR3 protein
TRBV27,CASSSKGPYNSPLHF
TRBV3-1,CASSLGTGFTEAFF
TRBV4-3,CASSQDPPSGRANEQFF
TRBV5-1,CASSTAQGAGSPLHF
TRBV4-2,CASSRVGGESSYEQYF
TRBV9,CASSQVPGGTYEQYF
TRBV5-1,CASSLALVSAGELFF
TRBV7-2,CASSLGSWGLNEKLFF
TRBV28,CALGGGDYGYTF
TRBV3-1,CASRETGGVYGYTF
TRBV5-1,CASSLARGGAARETQYF
TRBV10-3,CAISLLAGGPVEQFF
TRBV7-2,CASSLVASSYNEQFF
TRBV7-9,CASSLDRDPYEQYF
TRBV7-9,CASSLGGSRTEAFF
TRBV2,CASTGGENTEAFF
TRBV4-3,CASSQEPRNTGELFF
TRBV28,CASSLKVGSSYEQYF
TRBV18,CASSQQLNQETQYF
TRBV7-6,CASSSGELGYTF